Each of the 2 T cell receptor beta chains below was sequenced from the same sample in a study of Ad26.COV2.S vaccination and SARS-CoV-2 variants. The treatment here: over 15 received Ad26.COV2.S at low or high dose, single or two shots; roughly five received placebo; per-sample allocation not given. At day 63 after the first vaccine or placebo injection, samples were drawn. Profiled with immunoSEQ multiplex PCR; TCRdb holds only in-frame clones, not every one. The sample comprises 200,000 to 250,000 clones, around 87% of which are singletons, and about 10% rests with the top ten. The starting material was peripheral blood, obtained in a trial of Ad26.COV2.S vaccine versus placebo. These receptor sequences come from a person between 18 and 65 years old who received the Ad26.COV2.S COVID-19 vaccine or a placebo.

This clone was counted a single time. This chain joins TRBV10-3 and TRBJ2-5; unclear D gene. The CDR3 runs to 17 residues. Germline lookup yields CDR1 ENHRY and CDR2 SYGVKD. V was pared by 2 bases and J by 1 base, with 17 bases between. DNA of the CDR3: TGTGCCATCAGTGAGAGGTTGGCGGATCCGCTCCAAGAGACCCAGTACTTC. This gives the protein CAISERLADPLQETQYF.

The rearrangement links TRBV11-3 to TRBJ2-1; the match to TRBD2 covers 12 bases. This CDR3 spans 15 amino acids. Unmatched junction bases numbered 4, after V lost 5 bases and J lost 5 bases. Germline CDR1 SGHNT, CDR2 YENEEA. CDR3 nucleotide sequence: TGTGCCAGCAGCCTAGGACTAGCGGGGAACAATGAGCAGTTCTTC. This codes for CASSLGLAGNNEQFF. Supplemented by reference TRBV11-3 and TRBJ2-1, the full variable domain reads EAGVVQSPRYKIIEKKQPVAFWCNPISGHNTLYWYLQNLGQGPELLIRYENEEAVDDSQLPKDRFSAERLKGVDSTLKIQPAELGDSAVYLCASSLGLAGNNEQFFGPGTRLTVL.